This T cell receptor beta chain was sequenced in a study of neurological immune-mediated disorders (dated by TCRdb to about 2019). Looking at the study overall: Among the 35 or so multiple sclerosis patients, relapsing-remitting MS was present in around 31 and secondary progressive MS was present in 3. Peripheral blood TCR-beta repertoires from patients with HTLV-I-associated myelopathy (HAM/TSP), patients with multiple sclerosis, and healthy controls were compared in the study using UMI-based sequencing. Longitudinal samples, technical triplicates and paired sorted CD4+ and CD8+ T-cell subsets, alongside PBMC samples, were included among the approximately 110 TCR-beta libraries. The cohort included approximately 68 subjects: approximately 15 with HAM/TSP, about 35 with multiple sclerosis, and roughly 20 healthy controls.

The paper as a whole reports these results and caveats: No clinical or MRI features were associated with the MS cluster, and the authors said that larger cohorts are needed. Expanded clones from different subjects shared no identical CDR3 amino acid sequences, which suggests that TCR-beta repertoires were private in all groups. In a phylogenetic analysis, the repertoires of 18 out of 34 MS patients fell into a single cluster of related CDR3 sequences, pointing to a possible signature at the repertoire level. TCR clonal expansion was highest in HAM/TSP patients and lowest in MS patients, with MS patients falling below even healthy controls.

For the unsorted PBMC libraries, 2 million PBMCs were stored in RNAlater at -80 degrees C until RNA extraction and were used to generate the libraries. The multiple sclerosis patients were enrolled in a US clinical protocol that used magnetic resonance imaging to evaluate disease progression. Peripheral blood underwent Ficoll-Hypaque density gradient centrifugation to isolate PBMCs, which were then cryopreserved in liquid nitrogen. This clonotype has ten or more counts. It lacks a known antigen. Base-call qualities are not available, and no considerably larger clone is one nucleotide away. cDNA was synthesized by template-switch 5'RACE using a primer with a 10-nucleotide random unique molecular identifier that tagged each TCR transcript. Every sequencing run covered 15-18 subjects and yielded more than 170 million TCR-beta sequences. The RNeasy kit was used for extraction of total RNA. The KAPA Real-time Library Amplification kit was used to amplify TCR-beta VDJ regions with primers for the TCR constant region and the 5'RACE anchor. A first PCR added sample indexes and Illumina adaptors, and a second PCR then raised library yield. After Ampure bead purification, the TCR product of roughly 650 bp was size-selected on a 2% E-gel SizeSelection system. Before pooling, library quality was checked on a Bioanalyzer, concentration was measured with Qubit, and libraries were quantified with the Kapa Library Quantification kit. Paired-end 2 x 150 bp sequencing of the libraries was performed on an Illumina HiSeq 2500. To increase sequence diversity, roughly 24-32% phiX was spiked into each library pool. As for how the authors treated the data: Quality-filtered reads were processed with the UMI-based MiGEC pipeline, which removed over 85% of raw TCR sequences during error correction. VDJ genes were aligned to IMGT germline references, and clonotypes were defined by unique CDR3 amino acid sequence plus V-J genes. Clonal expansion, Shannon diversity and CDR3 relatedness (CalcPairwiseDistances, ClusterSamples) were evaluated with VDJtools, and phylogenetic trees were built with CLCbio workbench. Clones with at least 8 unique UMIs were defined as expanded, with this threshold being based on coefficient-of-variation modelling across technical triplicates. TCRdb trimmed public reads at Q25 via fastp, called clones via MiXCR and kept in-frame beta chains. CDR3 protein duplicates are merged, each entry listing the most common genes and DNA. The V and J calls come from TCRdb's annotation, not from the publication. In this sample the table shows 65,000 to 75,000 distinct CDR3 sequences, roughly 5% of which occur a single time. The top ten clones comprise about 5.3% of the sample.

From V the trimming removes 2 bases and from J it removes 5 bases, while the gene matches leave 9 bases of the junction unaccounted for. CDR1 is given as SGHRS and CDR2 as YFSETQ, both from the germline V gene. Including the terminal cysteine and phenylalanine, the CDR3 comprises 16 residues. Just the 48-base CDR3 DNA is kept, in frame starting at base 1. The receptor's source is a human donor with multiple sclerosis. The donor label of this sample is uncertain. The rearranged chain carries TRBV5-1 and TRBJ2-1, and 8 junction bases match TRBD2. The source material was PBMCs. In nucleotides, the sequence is TGCGCCAGCAGCTTTAGCGGGGCCCCACCGAACAATGAGCAGTTCTTC. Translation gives CASSFSGAPPNNEQFF.